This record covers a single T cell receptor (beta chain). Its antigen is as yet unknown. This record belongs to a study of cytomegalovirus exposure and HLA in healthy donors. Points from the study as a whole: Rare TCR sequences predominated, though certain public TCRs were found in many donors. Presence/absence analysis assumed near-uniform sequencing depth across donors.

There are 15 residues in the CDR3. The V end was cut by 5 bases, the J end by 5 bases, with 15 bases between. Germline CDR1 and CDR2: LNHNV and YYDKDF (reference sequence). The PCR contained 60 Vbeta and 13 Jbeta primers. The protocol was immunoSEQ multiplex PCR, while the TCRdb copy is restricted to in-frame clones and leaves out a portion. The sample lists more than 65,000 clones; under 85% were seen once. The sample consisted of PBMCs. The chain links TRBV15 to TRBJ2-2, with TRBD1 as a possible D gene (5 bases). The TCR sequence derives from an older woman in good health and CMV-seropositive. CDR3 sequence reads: CATSSGPKKTGELFF. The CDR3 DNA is TGTGCCACCAGCTCAGGGCCAAAGAAAACCGGGGAGCTGTTTTTT.